This T cell receptor beta chain was obtained from a study of Tregs in tolerant kidney transplant recipients. Libraries were prepared by immunoSEQ multiplex PCR; TCRdb keeps only in-frame clonotypes and omits some of them. The repertoire holds tens of thousands of clones, with roughly nine tenths as singletons. Comment on this clone: The antigen remains undetermined.

Germline V gene sequence: CDR1 GTSNPN, CDR2 SVGIG (reference sequence). The CDR3 is 15 amino acids. Trimming left V 5 bases short and J 5 bases short, with 21 bases between. Recipients received nonmyeloablative bone marrow transplants from related graft donors, with transient mixed chimerism. Unstimulated regulatory T cells (CD4+CD25+CD127-), CD4+CD25- non-regulatory cells, CD4 and CD8 cells were FACS-sorted from thawed PBMCs. Study-wide points: In tolerant patients, donor-specific Tregs outgrew total Tregs, suggesting antigen-driven expansion. Few patients were studied, so findings need validation in larger groups.

The genes are TRBV30 and TRBJ1-1, with a weak D call TRBD1 (5 bases). The receptor was isolated from a human patient who received a combined kidney and bone marrow transplant. Some T cells may have originated in the graft donor. Sequenced material: CD8+ T cells from blood (PBMCs), taken 24 months after the transplant. The CDR3 nucleotides are TGTGCCTGGGGGAGCGACACAGCGGGGGTGACTGAAGCTTTCTTT. Translated, it gives CAWGSDTAGVTEAFF. The entire variable domain, with the rest obtained from reference TRBV30 and TRBJ1-1, is as follows: SQTIHQWPATLVQPVGSPLSLECTVEGTSNPNLYWYRQAAGRGLQLLFYSVGIGQISSEVPQNLSASRPQDRQFILSSKKLLLSDSGFYLCAWGSDTAGVTEAFFGQGTRLTVV.